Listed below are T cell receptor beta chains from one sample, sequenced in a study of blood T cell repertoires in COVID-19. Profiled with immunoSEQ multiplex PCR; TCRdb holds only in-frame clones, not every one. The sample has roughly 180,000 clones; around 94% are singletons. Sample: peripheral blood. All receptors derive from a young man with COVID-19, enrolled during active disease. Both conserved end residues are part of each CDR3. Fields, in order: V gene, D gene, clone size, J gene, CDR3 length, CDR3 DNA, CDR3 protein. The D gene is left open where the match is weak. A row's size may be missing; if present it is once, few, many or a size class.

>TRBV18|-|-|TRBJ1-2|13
TGTGCCAGCTCGTCGGGTGGTGGCTATGGCTACACCTTC
CASSSGGGYGYTF
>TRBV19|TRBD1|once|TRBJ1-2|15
TGTGCCTCGACTCGGGGACAGGGGGCCGGCTATGGCTACACCTTC
CASTRGQGAGYGYTF
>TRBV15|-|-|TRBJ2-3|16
TGTGCCACCAGCAGAGTCCGGAGGGCAGACACAGATACGCAGTATTTT
CATSRVRRADTDTQYF
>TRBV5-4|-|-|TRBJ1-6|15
TGTGCCAGCAGCTTGGCGGGGGGCGACAATTCACCCCTCCACTTT
CASSLAGGDNSPLHF
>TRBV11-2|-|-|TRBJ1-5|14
TGTGCCAGCAGCTTGGAAGGTGGGCATCAGCCCCAGCATTTT
CASSLEGGHQPQHF
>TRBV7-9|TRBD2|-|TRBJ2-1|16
TGTGCCAGCAGCTCCCCGGGCGGGAGCTCCTACAATGAGCAGTTCTTC
CASSSPGGSSYNEQFF
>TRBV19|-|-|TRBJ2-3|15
TGTGCCAGTAGTCTCCAGCGGACTAGCACAGATACGCAGTATTTT
CASSLQRTSTDTQYF
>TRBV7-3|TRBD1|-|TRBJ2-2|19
TGTGCCAGCAGCTTAATTCCTCCGAGGACAGGGTATAACACCGGGGAGCTGTTTTTT
CASSLIPPRTGYNTGELFF
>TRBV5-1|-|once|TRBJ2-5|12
TGCGCCAGCACCACTGAACAAGAGACCCAGTACTTC
CASTTEQETQYF
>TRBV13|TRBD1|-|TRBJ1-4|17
TGTGCCAGCAGCCACAGGGGCCGCGGGTTGCCTAATGAAAAACTGTTTTTT
CASSHRGRGLPNEKLFF
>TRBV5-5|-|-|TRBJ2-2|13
TGTGCCAGCAGCCCTATTAACACCGGGGAGCTGTTTTTT
CASSPINTGELFF
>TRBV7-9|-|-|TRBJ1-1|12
TGTGCCAGCAGCCCGGGGGACACTGAAGCTTTCTTT
CASSPGDTEAFF
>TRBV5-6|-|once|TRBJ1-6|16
TGTGCCAGCAGCTTGGGAGGGGGAGCCTATAATTCACCCCTCCACTTT
CASSLGGGAYNSPLHF
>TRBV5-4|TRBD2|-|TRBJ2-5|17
TGTGCCAGCAGCTATAAACGTAGCGGGGGGGCCGGGGAGACCCAGTACTTC
CASSYKRSGGAGETQYF
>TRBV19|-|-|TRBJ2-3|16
TGTGCCAGTAACGATGAAGGGGCTGTTGGCACAGATACGCAGTATTTT
CASNDEGAVGTDTQYF
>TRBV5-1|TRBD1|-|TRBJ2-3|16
TGCGCCAGCAGACAGCCCGGGACAGGGGTAACAGATACGCAGTATTTT
CASRQPGTGVTDTQYF
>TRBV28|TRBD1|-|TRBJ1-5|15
TGTGCCAGCAGTTTATCGAGGACAGGGTACCAGCCCCAGCATTTT
CASSLSRTGYQPQHF
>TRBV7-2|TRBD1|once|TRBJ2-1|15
TGTGCCAGCAGCAAAAGGAGACAGGGGGCGGCTGAGCAGTTCTTC
CASSKRRQGAAEQFF
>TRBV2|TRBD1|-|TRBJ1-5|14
TGTGCCAGCAGTGCCGCGGGACAGAATCAGCCCCAGCATTTT
CASSAAGQNQPQHF
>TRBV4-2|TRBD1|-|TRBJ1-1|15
TGTGCCAGCAGCCCCAGACGACAGGGGAACACTGAAGCTTTCTTT
CASSPRRQGNTEAFF
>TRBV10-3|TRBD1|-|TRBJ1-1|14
TGTGCCATCAGGATACAGGGGGCTAGTACTGAAGCTTTCTTT
CAIRIQGASTEAFF
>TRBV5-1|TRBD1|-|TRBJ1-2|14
TGCGCCAGCAGCTATACAGGGGGCGCGAATGGCTACACCTTC
CASSYTGGANGYTF
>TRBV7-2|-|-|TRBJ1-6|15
TGTGCCAGCAGCGCCGGTACGGGGTATAATTCACCCCTCCACTTT
CASSAGTGYNSPLHF
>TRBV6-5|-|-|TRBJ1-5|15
TGTGCCAGCAGGGACAGCACTGCCGCAAATCAGCCCCAGCATTTT
CASRDSTAANQPQHF
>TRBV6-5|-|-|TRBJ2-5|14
TGTGCCAGCAGTTACCTGAGTGGACTAGAGACCCAGTACTTC
CASSYLSGLETQYF
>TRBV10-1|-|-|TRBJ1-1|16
TGCGCCAGCAGTGACCTACCCCAGGCAGCAGGGACTGAAGCTTTCTTT
CASSDLPQAAGTEAFF
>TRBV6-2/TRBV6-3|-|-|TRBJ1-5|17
TGTGCCAGCAGTTACTCGGGATTACTACAGGGAAATCAGCCCCAGCATTTT
CASSYSGLLQGNQPQHF
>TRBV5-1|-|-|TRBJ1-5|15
TGCGCCAGCAGCTTGGCGGGGGTTAGCAATCAGCCCCAGCATTTT
CASSLAGVSNQPQHF
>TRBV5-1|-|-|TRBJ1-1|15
TGCGCCAGCAGCCCCGGTGGACAGATGAACACTGAAGCTTTCTTT
CASSPGGQMNTEAFF
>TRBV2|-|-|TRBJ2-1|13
TGTGCCAGCACCCGAAGCGGGCGGAATGAGCAGTTCTTC
CASTRSGRNEQFF
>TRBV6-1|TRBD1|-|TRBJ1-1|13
TGTGCCAGCAGTGAATTGCAGGGGGCGAGGGCTTTCTTT
CASSELQGARAFF